This T cell receptor beta chain was recovered during a study of CD8+ T cells in alopecia areata. Germline lookup yields CDR1 MNHNS and CDR2 SASEGT. The CDR3 spans 18 residues. The J segment lost 2 bases and the V segment lost 3 bases, leaving 12 bases of the junction unmatched. Once RNA had been extracted, it was reverse transcribed into cDNA to act as the sequencing template. Libraries were prepared by immunoSEQ multiplex PCR; TCRdb keeps only in-frame clonotypes and omits some of them. Altogether a few hundred thousand clones are present, roughly 56% being singletons, with the ten largest covering 1.6%. This clone was counted only a few times. Treatment given: oral pan-JAK inhibitor, 5-10 mg twice daily.

This TCR was sampled from a human donor with alopecia areata. The J gene is TRBJ2-3, the V gene TRBV6-1; TRBD1 aligns across 9 bases. This sample comprised CD4+ T cells sorted from blood, obtained at week 4, from a patient treated with tofacitinib. The CDR3 here is CASSEKGIGTGYTDTQYF. CDR3 DNA sequence: TGTGCCAGCAGTGAGAAGGGTATCGGGACAGGGTACACAGATACGCAGTATTTT.